The following is a T cell receptor (beta chain) sequence with its context. Its antigen is unknown. V was clipped by 0 bases and J by 2 bases, with 10 bases between them. Germline V CDR1 and CDR2: SGHTA, FQGNSA. The CDR3 sequence is 15 residues long. Blood draws occurred at baseline, cycle 4 day 1, and cycle 7 day 1. The data were taken from a study of OX40 agonist ivuxolimab in advanced cancers. Study summary: It was ivuxolimab, an agonistic anti-OX40 (CD134) antibody, that patients were treated with. Two cutaneous melanoma patients and one hepatocellular carcinoma patient, three in all, had partial responses. Points from the study as a whole: Among T cells, CD8+ cells averaged more expanded clones than CD4+ cells.

Some clones are missing from TCRdb's copy, which holds only in-frame ones; the method was immunoSEQ multiplex PCR. The top ten hold 1.5% to 2% of the sample, which has roughly 71,000 clones, roughly 84% seen once. This chain uses TRBV7-2 with TRBJ1-2; no reliable D call. The receptor was isolated from an adult with an advanced solid tumor such as melanoma, head and neck, liver or kidney cancer. Here the sequenced sample was CD4+ or CD8+ T cells sorted from blood, taken in a trial of the OX40 agonist ivuxolimab. The chain's CDR3 is CASSLARVSNYGYTF. CDR3 sequence (DNA): TGTGCCAGCAGCTTAGCGCGCGTGTCCAACTATGGCTACACCTTC.